The TCR beta chain described here comes from a study of shared T cell receptors in the human thymus. CDR3 size: 16 residues. The V gene lost 4 bases and the J gene lost 0 bases, with 13 bases spanning the gap. Germline V CDR1 and CDR2: PRHDT, FYEKMQ (reference sequence). Here immunoSEQ multiplex PCR was the method, and the copy in TCRdb shows in-frame clones only, minus some. In the table there are about 380,000 clones, 85% to 95% of which are singletons. The chain carries TRBV13 and TRBJ2-1; D not certain. The origin of this receptor is a human donor. The sequencing input was thymocytes. The CDR3 is CASSSHGPSSYNEQFF. The DNA for the CDR3 is TGTGCCAGCAGCTCCCACGGGCCAAGCTCCTACAATGAGCAGTTCTTC.